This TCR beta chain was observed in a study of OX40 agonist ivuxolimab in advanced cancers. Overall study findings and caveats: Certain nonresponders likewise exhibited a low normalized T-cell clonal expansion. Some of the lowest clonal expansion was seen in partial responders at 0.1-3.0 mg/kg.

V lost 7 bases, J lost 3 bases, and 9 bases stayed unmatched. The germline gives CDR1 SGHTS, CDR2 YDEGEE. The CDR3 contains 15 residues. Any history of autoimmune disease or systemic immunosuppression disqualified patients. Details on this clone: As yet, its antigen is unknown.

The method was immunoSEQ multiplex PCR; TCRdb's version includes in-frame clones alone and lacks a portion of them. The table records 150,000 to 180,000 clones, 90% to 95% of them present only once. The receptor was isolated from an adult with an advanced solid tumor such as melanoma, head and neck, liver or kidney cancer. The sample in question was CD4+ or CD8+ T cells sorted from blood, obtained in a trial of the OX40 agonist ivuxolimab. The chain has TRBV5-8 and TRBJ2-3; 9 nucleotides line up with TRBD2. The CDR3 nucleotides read TGTGCCAGCCGCGGACCTGGACTAGCGACAGATACGCAGTATTTT. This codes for CASRGPGLATDTQYF.